These 11 T cell receptor beta chains came from one sample sequenced in a study of blood T cells in healthy people across ages (dated by TCRdb to the mid-2010s). Receptor libraries were prepared by 5' RACE. Sequenced using an Illumina HiSeq 2500. A second PCR of about 6 to 11 cycles was run with a J-beta primer mix and a sample-barcoded 5' primer. Starting from the raw public reads, TCRdb applied fastp trimming at Q25, assembled clones with MiXCR and retained in-frame beta chains. Rows merge per CDR3 protein into single entries with the most common DNA and genes. Across this sample there are over 950,000 distinct CDR3 sequences, with 30% to 40% seen only once. The ten top clones hold around 13% of the sample. Sequenced sample: blood. The receptors here all came from a man younger than 35 in good health.

This clonotype appeared a few times. The V and J genes are TRBV20-1 and TRBJ2-4; TRBD2 is a possible D gene (6 bases). The end of the DNA is better explained by TRBJ2-7, so the J call may be wrong. The CDR3 totals 14 residues. Germline V gene sequence: CDR1 DFQATT, CDR2 SNEGSKA (reference sequence). The CDR3 loop is CSAREEGNRLEQYF. The CDR3 DNA reads as TGCAGTGCTAGGGAGGAGGGGAATCGACTCGAGCAGTACTTC.

CDR3 in DNA: TGCAGTGCTAGGCCCATAGCGGGTTTCTGGGATGAGCAGTACTTC. It yields the protein CSARPIAGFWDEQYF. The chain combines TRBV20-1 with TRBJ2-5; 7 bases are a match to TRBD2. The V gene end was trimmed by 3 bases and the J gene end by 11 bases; junction bases not matched to a gene: 18. The CDR3 is 15 amino acids. Germline V gene lookup returns CDR1 DFQATT and CDR2 SNEGSKA (reference sequence).

This clonotype was seen repeatedly, ten times or more. The chain carries TRBV20-1 and TRBJ2-7; D uncertain. The CDR3 runs to 12 residues. Per the germline V gene, CDR1 is DFQATT and CDR2 is SNEGSKA (reference sequence). Trimming removed 3 bases from V and 3 bases from J, with 9 bases in between. The CDR3 DNA is TGCAGTGCTAGTCTGGCAGACTACGAGCAGTACTTC. Translated: CSASLADYEQYF.

The table lists this clonotype with many counts. V gene TRBV20-1 combines with J gene TRBJ2-1, with D tentatively TRBD1 (5 bases). V was clipped by 1 base and J by 7 bases, with 11 bases between them. Looked up from germline, CDR1 is DFQATT and CDR2 is SNEGSKA (reference sequence). CDR3 length: 13 amino acids. The CDR3 reads CSARVGLENEQFF. The DNA of the CDR3 is TGCAGTGCTAGAGTGGGGCTAGAAAATGAGCAGTTCTTC.

V and J are TRBV28 and TRBJ2-3; TRBD1 matches at 9 bases. V was pared by 5 bases and J by 5 bases, with 2 bases of the junction left unmatched. The CDR3 has 13 amino acids. CDR1 is MDHEN and CDR2 is SYDVKM in the germline V gene. The CDR3: CASSGDRVDTQYF. The CDR3 DNA is TGTGCCAGCAGTGGGGACAGGGTAGATACGCAGTATTTT.

V is TRBV12-3 or TRBV12-4 and J is TRBJ2-7, with 11 positions matching TRBD2. This CDR3 spans 15 amino acids. V lost 6 bases and J lost 7; bases outside the gene matches: 11. The chain's CDR3 is CASRPVAGGLAEQYF. In nucleotides, the CDR3 is TGTGCCAGCAGACCAGTAGCGGGGGGGCTTGCTGAGCAGTACTTC.

This clonotype was counted at least ten times. The chain combines TRBV20-1 with TRBJ2-4; D not resolved. V lost 0 bases, J lost 1 base, and 16 bases lay in between. The CDR3 contains 17 residues. Germline CDR1 and CDR2: DFQATT and SNEGSKA (reference sequence). The CDR3 nucleotides read TGCAGTGCTAGAGATCGAGTCCCGGCTTCGGCCAAAAACATTCAGTACTTC. Amino acids: CSARDRVPASAKNIQYF.

Only a few counts were recorded for this clonotype. CDR3 nucleotide sequence: TGCAGTGCTAGAGGACAGGGTTACCAAGAGACCCAGTACTTC. This sequence encodes CSARGQGYQETQYF. V usage is TRBV20-1 and J usage is TRBJ2-5; TRBD1 aligns across 7 bases. The V gene end was trimmed by 1 base and the J gene end by 0 bases; junction bases not matched to a gene: 2. This CDR3 has 14 amino acids. The germline CDR1 and CDR2 sequences are DFQATT and SNEGSKA (reference sequence).

This clonotype has more than one count but fewer than ten. The genes are TRBV18 and TRBJ1-1; D is unresolved. Germline V gene lookup returns CDR1 KGHSH and CDR2 LQKENI. V was trimmed by 2 bases and J by 4 bases, leaving 8 bases between them. CDR3 size: 13 residues. CDR3 DNA sequence: TGTGCCAGCTCACCAACGGAGGGCACTGAAGCTTTCTTT. Its translation: CASSPTEGTEAFF.

The gene calls are TRBV25-1 and TRBJ1-3; 10 nucleotides align to TRBD1. Unmatched junction bases numbered 7, after V lost 8 bases and J lost 0 bases. Looked up from germline, CDR1 is MGHDK and CDR2 is SYGVNS. This CDR3 contains 16 residues. The CDR3 coding sequence is TGTGCCAGCGGACCGGGACAGGGGTACTCTGGAAACACCATATATTTT. Protein sequence: CASGPGQGYSGNTIYF.

This clonotype was counted a few times. In nucleotides, the CDR3 is TGTGCCAGCAGCGCTCGGGCGGGGGCTAATGAAAAACTGTTTTTT. Encoded protein: CASSARAGANEKLFF. The chain joins TRBV9 to TRBJ1-4, with D possibly being TRBD1 (5 bases). There are 15 residues in the CDR3. CDR1 and CDR2 (germline): SGDLS, YYNGEE. The V gene lost 3 bases and the J gene lost 3 bases, with 12 bases spanning the gap.